A single sample gave rise to the 18 T cell receptor beta chains below, sequenced in a study of T cell repertoires in cytomegalovirus infection. One entry per CDR3 protein, called by TCRdb with MiXCR from the reads. The sample consists of a few hundred thousand distinct CDR3 sequences, approximately 42% of them appearing once. These receptors are not linked to any known antigen. Sequenced material: cultured PBMCs, taken from culture after CMV antigen stimulation. The source of these receptors is a human donor in good health (CMV status not recorded). Some clones in this sample may be carry-over from other donors' samples.

V usage is TRBV7-8 and J usage is TRBJ1-2, with a tentative D call TRBD1 (5 bases). Trimming stripped 2 bases from V and 2 bases from J, with 24 bases between. Germline values: CDR1 SGHVS, CDR2 FQNEAQ. This CDR3 is 19 amino acids long. The CDR3 sequence is CASSLSELGTSLGNYGYTF. The CDR3 DNA sequence: TGTGCCAGCAGCTTATCCGAACTCGGGACGTCCCTAGGAAACTATGGCTACACCTTC.

The rearrangement joins TRBV7-2 to TRBJ1-6; the D is unclear. In germline, CDR1 is SGHTA, CDR2 FQGNSA. Trimming left V 1 base short and J 0 bases short, with 7 bases between. This CDR3 comprises 16 residues. The CDR3 DNA reads TGTGCCAGCAGCTTAGGGCAGAGCTCCTATAATTCACCCCTCCACTTT. Translation: CASSLGQSSYNSPLHF.

This clonotype has only a few counts. The chain has TRBV7-2 and TRBJ2-7; no firm D call. The V end lost 0 bases, the J end lost 3 bases, and 12 bases lay between the germline ends. Germline CDR1 SGHTA, CDR2 FQGNSA. The CDR3 runs 15 residues. The DNA for the CDR3 is TGTGCCAGCAGCTTAGCCGTCGGAGAGGTCTACGAGCAGTACTTC. Protein: CASSLAVGEVYEQYF.

This clonotype was found a few times. The chain couples TRBV6-5 to TRBJ1-1; D not certain. Looked up from germline, CDR1 is MNHEY and CDR2 is SVGAGI. This CDR3 spans 15 amino acids. V lost 0 bases to trimming and J lost 3 bases, with 11 bases between them. The CDR3 protein is CASSYSSLGDTEAFF. The CDR3 DNA follows: TGTGCCAGCAGTTACTCGAGTCTAGGTGACACTGAAGCTTTCTTT.

The V call is TRBV12-3 or TRBV12-4, the J call TRBJ1-1; a possible D gene is TRBD1 (5 bases). Trimming pared 7 bases from V and 0 bases from J, leaving 12 bases between. The CDR3 extends over 14 amino acids. CDR3 in DNA: TGTGCCAGCACCGTAGACAGCATGAACACTGAAGCTTTCTTT. This encodes CASTVDSMNTEAFF.

This clonotype was picked up a small number of times. The rearrangement joins TRBV7-2 to TRBJ2-7; 7 nucleotides agree with TRBD1. The CDR3 consists of 15 residues. The trim removed 6 bases at V and 3 bases at J, leaving 11 bases unmatched. Germline V gene lookup returns CDR1 SGHTA and CDR2 FQGNSA. The CDR3 sequence: CASRNRGTDLYEQYF. The CDR3 DNA follows: TGTGCCAGCAGGAATAGGGGGACAGATCTCTACGAGCAGTACTTC.

This clonotype was observed a handful of times. V is TRBV7-2 and J is TRBJ1-1; D remains ambiguous. Germline CDR1 reads SGHTA; CDR2 reads FQGNSA. The CDR3 has 13 amino acids. V lost 7 bases and J lost 1, with 10 bases in between. The CDR3 loop is CASTSIRNTEAFF. Here the CDR3 DNA reads TGTGCCAGCACCAGCATAAGGAACACTGAAGCTTTCTTT.

The chain joins TRBV5-4 to TRBJ1-6; a possible D gene is TRBD1 (6 bases). Germline-derived CDR1 and CDR2 are SGHNT and YYREEE (reference sequence). The V gene lost 3 bases and the J gene lost 10 bases, with 20 bases spanning the gap. The CDR3 extends over 16 amino acids. This CDR3 reads CASSSSRQERGSPLHF. CDR3 nucleotides: TGTGCCAGCAGCTCCTCCAGACAGGAGAGGGGATCACCCCTCCACTTT.

The chain couples TRBV7-6 to TRBJ2-3; D gene unclear. The V end was cut by 4 bases, the J end by 0 bases, with 17 bases between. Germline CDR1 reads SGHVS; CDR2 reads FNYEAQ. The CDR3 is 17 residues long. CDR3 sequence: CASSWVRAESSTDTQYF. Written as DNA, the CDR3 is TGTGCCAGCAGCTGGGTTCGGGCAGAGTCTAGCACAGATACGCAGTATTTT. Full variable domain (outside the CDR3, taken from reference TRBV7-6 and TRBJ2-3): GAGVSQSPRYKVTKRGQDVALRCDPISGHVSLYWYRQALGQGPEFLTYFNYEAQQDKSGLPNDRFSAERPEGSISTLTIQRTEQRDSAMYRCASSWVRAESSTDTQYFGPGTRLTVL.

The chain has TRBV5-6 and TRBJ2-7; possible D gene TRBD2, 7 bases. Germline loops: CDR1 SGHDT, CDR2 YYEEEE. This CDR3 has 16 amino acids. V was pared by 5 bases and J by 1 base, with 19 bases between. The CDR3 reads CASSPEPGGASYEQYF. Written as DNA, the CDR3 is TGTGCCAGCAGTCCAGAGCCGGGGGGCGCGTCCTACGAGCAGTACTTC. Filled out from reference TRBV5-6 and TRBJ2-7, the complete variable domain reads DAGVTQSPTHLIKTRGQQVTLRCSPKSGHDTVSWYQQALGQGPQFIFQYYEEEERQRGNFPDRFSGHQFPNYSSELNVNALLLGDSALYLCASSPEPGGASYEQYFGPGTRLTVT.

The V call is TRBV7-9, the J call TRBJ1-6; D is perhaps TRBD1 (5 bases). Trimming left V 6 bases short and J 8 bases short, with 8 bases between. The CDR3 extends over 12 amino acids. CDR1 and CDR2 (germline): SEHNR, FQNEAQ (reference sequence). The CDR3: CASSQGDSPLHF. In DNA form, the CDR3 reads TGTGCCAGCAGTCAGGGTGATTCACCCCTCCACTTT.

The chain couples TRBV9 to TRBJ1-2; the D is unclear. The CDR3 contains 14 residues. Between the trimmed V and J ends, which lost 7 bases and 5 bases, there was a span of 18 bases. Germline CDR1 SGDLS, CDR2 YYNGEE. The CDR3 here is CASAPYGNYYGYTF. Here the CDR3 DNA reads TGTGCCAGCGCTCCCTACGGGAACTATTATGGCTACACCTTC. The full variable domain, completed using reference TRBV9 and TRBJ1-2, is DSGVTQTPKHLITATGQRVTLRCSPRSGDLSVYWYQQSLDQGLQFLIQYYNGEERAKGNILERFSAQQFPDLHSELNLSSLELGDSALYFCASAPYGNYYGYTFGSGTRLTVV.

This clonotype was observed at least ten times. This chain connects TRBV7-2 to TRBJ2-3, with 8 bases identical to TRBD2. CDR3 length: 16 amino acids. Germline CDR1 and CDR2: SGHTA and FQGNSA. Germline trimming cut 5 bases from V and 2 bases from J; bases unmatched to any gene: 9. CDR3 nucleotides: TGTGCCAGCAGCCTCGGGAGGGCCCTAAACACAGATACGCAGTATTTT. Protein: CASSLGRALNTDTQYF.

This chain connects TRBV7-9 to TRBJ1-1; perhaps TRBD1 as D (5 bases). The length of the CDR3 is 15 residues. In germline, CDR1 is SEHNR, CDR2 FQNEAQ (reference sequence). The V end lost 5 bases, the J end lost 1 base, and 14 bases lay between the germline ends. The CDR3 loop is CASSHRSRGNTEAFF. The CDR3 coding sequence is TGTGCCAGCAGCCACAGGTCCCGAGGGAACACTGAAGCTTTCTTT.

V and J are TRBV28 and TRBJ1-5; possible D gene TRBD1, 6 bases. Trimming pared 6 bases from V and 2 bases from J, leaving 14 bases between. The CDR3 length is 15 residues. Germline CDR1 MDHEN, CDR2 SYDVKM. DNA of the CDR3: TGTGCCAGCAGCCAGGGGTGGGGGGGCAATCAGCCCCAGCATTTT. It yields the protein CASSQGWGGNQPQHF.

For the CDR3, the DNA is TGTGCCAGCAGCCAAGTCGGAGGCGGAAACACCATATATTTT. Translating it yields CASSQVGGGNTIYF. This chain links TRBV4-2 with TRBJ1-3, with D unclear. The CDR3 loop spans 14 amino acids. Looked up from germline, CDR1 is LGHNA and CDR2 is YNFKEQ. V shed 1 base and J shed 4 bases, with 8 bases lying between them.

The chain employs TRBV27 and TRBJ2-3, with 8 bases matching TRBD1. In germline, CDR1 is MNHEY, CDR2 SMNVEV (reference sequence). J gave up 6 bases and V 0 bases, and 2 bases lay outside the gene matches. The CDR3 length is 14 residues. CDR3 region: CASSLSRGRDTQYF. The CDR3 DNA reads as TGTGCCAGCAGTTTATCCAGGGGGCGGGATACGCAGTATTTT.

V gene TRBV15 combines with J gene TRBJ2-7; D may be TRBD2 (5 bases). V lost 3 bases to trimming and J lost 5 bases, with 11 bases between them. This CDR3 is built from 13 residues. CDR1 and CDR2 (germline): LNHNV, YYDKDF (reference sequence). CDR3 region: CATSSQRSHEQYF. CDR3 nucleotides: TGTGCCACCAGCAGCCAGCGGTCTCACGAGCAGTACTTC.